This T cell receptor (beta chain) was sequenced during a study of vaccination and CD4 T cells after COVID-19. Study in general: Six males and four females, two of them Hispanic, were enrolled as convalescents. Blood was drawn a median around 70 days post second dose, range 14 to 241.

Whole-study findings and limits: Reactive clone data from convalescent patients indicated a median of approximately 90% appearing only post-vaccination. Spike mono-reactivity was evident in 304 of the 307 vaccine-specific clones derived from convalescent patients.

Note on this clonotype: The antigen remains unidentified.

Once obtained from cultured CD4+ T cells, the DNA was sequenced using the Oncomine TCR Beta short-read assay. Via MiXCR, TCRdb re-called the PCR reads, giving one row per CDR3 protein. The data contain approximately 7,700 distinct CDR3 sequences, approximately 60% of them singletons. Indicated treatment: approximately nine-day PBMC culture with coronavirus spike peptide pools or control peptides (ViraFEST assay). Pre-COVID-19 pandemic sampling (2011-2018) yielded the unexposed donor's CD4+ T cells. The CDR3 has 15 amino acids. V was clipped by 4 bases and J by 3 bases; unmatched bases: 8. CDR1 is MNHNS, CDR2 SASEGT, per germline.

This sequence was found in a human donor in good health. The sequenced material came from CD4+ T cells from blood, cultured in vitro. The V call is TRBV6-1, the J call TRBJ1-2; 7 bases match TRBD1. The DNA for the CDR3 is TGTGCCAGCAGTGCAGGACAGGAGCGACACTATGGCTACACCTTC. This sequence encodes CASSAGQERHYGYTF.